One and the same sample provided the 29 T cell receptor beta chains below, sequenced in a study of CD8 T cells in Susac syndrome. Reverse transcription used about 0.45 to 1 ug RNA and random hexamers. TCRdb re-called the immunoSEQ multiplex PCR reads with MiXCR, one entry per CDR3 protein. The sample contains approximately 190,000 distinct CDR3 sequences, almost 96% of which appear only once. Sequenced material: CD4+ T cells from PBMCs. The receptors come from a human donor with Susac syndrome.

This rearrangement joins TRBV29-1 to TRBJ1-2, with 7 bases aligning to TRBD1. CDR3 length: 13 amino acids. The V and J ends lost 4 bases and 3 bases, in that order; junction bases with no gene match: 5. Per germline, CDR1 SQVTM and CDR2 ANQGSEA. The CDR3 spells CSVVRGLDYGYTF. The DNA of the CDR3 is TGCAGCGTTGTAAGGGGGCTTGACTATGGCTACACCTTC.

The chain joins TRBV28 to TRBJ2-1; D is ambiguous. V lost 5 bases, J lost 8 bases, and 7 bases lay in between. CDR3 length equals 11 residues. The germline V gene encodes CDR1 MDHEN and CDR2 SYDVKM. CDR3 in DNA: TGTGCCAGCAGTGTCTCCCATGAGCAGTTCTTC. Residues: CASSVSHEQFF.

V gene TRBV27 combines with J gene TRBJ2-7, with a possible D match to TRBD1 (6 bases). Germline V gene sequence: CDR1 MNHEY, CDR2 SMNVEV (reference sequence). Trimming removed 6 bases from V and 3 bases from J, with 15 bases in between. This CDR3 region has 14 residues. CDR3 nucleotide sequence: TGTGCCAGCAGCAAGGACAGAAGGTACTACGAGCAGTACTTC. Protein: CASSKDRRYYEQYF.

The rearrangement links TRBV5-1 to TRBJ1-4; 8 bases are shared with TRBD1. Germline CDR1 reads SGHRS; CDR2 reads YFSETQ. V lost 0 bases, J lost 8 bases, and 6 bases stayed unmatched. The CDR3 consists of 15 residues. The CDR3 region has the DNA TGCGCCAGCAGCTTGGTTCGGACAGGGTCGGAAAAACTGTTTTTT. It translates to CASSLVRTGSEKLFF. The full variable domain, in which reference TRBV5-1 and TRBJ1-4 provide the parts outside the CDR3, is KAGVTQTPRYLIKTRGQQVTLSCSPISGHRSVSWYQQTPGQGLQFLFEYFSETQRNKGNFPGRFSGRQFSNSRSEMNVSTLELGDSALYLCASSLVRTGSEKLFFGSGTQLSVL.

The chain employs TRBV12-3 or TRBV12-4 and TRBJ1-2, with D unresolved. This CDR3 has 12 amino acids. Trimming removed 2 bases at V and 8 bases at J, with 9 bases between. The CDR3: CASSLSRGGYTF. Here the CDR3 DNA reads TGTGCCAGCAGTTTAAGCCGGGGAGGCTACACCTTC.

The J gene is TRBJ2-7, the V gene TRBV20-1, with 10 bases identical to TRBD2. The CDR3 extends over 15 amino acids. V lost 6 bases and J lost 6; bases outside the gene matches: 14. Germline V gene lookup returns CDR1 DFQATT and CDR2 SNEGSKA (reference sequence). CDR3 residues: CSAPVRLAGVGEQYF. DNA for the CDR3: TGCAGTGCCCCTGTTCGGCTAGCGGGGGTAGGCGAGCAGTACTTC.

This chain's CDR3 is CAWGEEENSPLHF. CDR3 bases: TGTGCCTGGGGGGAAGAGGAGAATTCACCCCTCCACTTT. V usage is TRBV30 and J usage is TRBJ1-6; D is undetermined. Germline CDR1 is GTSNPN and CDR2 is SVGIG (reference sequence). The CDR3 runs 13 residues. Trimming took 5 bases from V and 7 from J, leaving 12 bases between them.

The chain has TRBV9 and TRBJ2-7; maybe TRBD2 (5 bases). Germline V lookup: CDR1 SGDLS, CDR2 YYNGEE. V was clipped by 3 bases and J by 4 bases, with 14 bases between them. The CDR3 sequence is 14 residues long. CDR3 residues: CASSAPGKLYEQYF. In nucleotides, the CDR3 is TGTGCCAGCAGCGCCCCGGGAAAATTGTACGAGCAGTACTTC.

This rearrangement joins TRBV12-3 or TRBV12-4 to TRBJ1-1; the D gene is possibly TRBD1 (6 bases). The CDR3 has 13 residues. V lost 7 bases and J lost 1, with 10 bases in between. CDR3 nucleotide sequence: TGTGCCAGCAATGGACAGTCGAACACTGAAGCTTTCTTT. Translated, it gives CASNGQSNTEAFF.

The rearrangement links TRBV20-1 to TRBJ1-6, with D possibly being TRBD1 (5 bases). The V gene lost 3 bases and the J gene lost 4 bases, with 16 bases spanning the gap. This CDR3 contains 16 residues. Per the germline V gene, CDR1 is DFQATT and CDR2 is SNEGSKA (reference sequence). Here the CDR3 DNA reads TGCAGTGCTAGGTCTAGACAGACGATTTATAATTCACCCCTCCACTTT. Protein sequence: CSARSRQTIYNSPLHF.

The rearrangement links TRBV20-1 to TRBJ2-1; 7 bases map to TRBD2. Germline CDR1 reads DFQATT; CDR2 reads SNEGSKA (reference sequence). Trimming removed 4 bases from V and 0 bases from J; junction bases left unmatched: 3. This CDR3 is built from 14 residues. The CDR3 DNA is TGCAGTGCTACGGGCGGGAGCTCCTACAATGAGCAGTTCTTC. Residues: CSATGGSSYNEQFF.

This clonotype has a single count. J is TRBJ2-7 and V is TRBV7-2; D gene unclear. Germline V gene data show CDR1 as SGHTA and CDR2 as FQGNSA. Trimming removed 1 base from V and 0 bases from J, with 10 bases in between. This CDR3 region has 15 residues. For the CDR3, the DNA is TGTGCCAGCAGCTTAGGGTCGGATTACTCCTACGAGCAGTACTTC. It is translated as CASSLGSDYSYEQYF.

In DNA, the CDR3 is TGTGCCAGCAGCCTACCGGGACGGGAAAACTATGGCTACACCTTC. It encodes CASSLPGRENYGYTF. The rearrangement joins TRBV7-2 to TRBJ1-2, with D maybe TRBD1 (5 bases). The V end lost 5 bases, the J end lost 2 bases, and 15 bases lay between the germline ends. The CDR3 covers 15 residues. Germline values: CDR1 SGHTA, CDR2 FQGNSA.

The chain employs TRBV9 and TRBJ2-4; weak D call: TRBD1 (6 bases). CDR1 is SGDLS, CDR2 YYNGEE, per germline. The CDR3 is 15 residues long. V gave up 3 bases and J gave up 0 bases, with 10 bases separating them. The CDR3 loop reads CASSAGVIAKNIQYF. The CDR3 bases are TGTGCCAGCAGCGCAGGGGTAATAGCCAAAAACATTCAGTACTTC.

This clonotype was counted between two and nine times. The rearrangement joins TRBV12-3 or TRBV12-4 to TRBJ2-2, with TRBD1 identical over 9 bases. V shed 10 bases, J shed 5 bases, and the junction held 5 bases outside the gene matches. The CDR3 extends over 13 amino acids. DNA of the CDR3: TGTGCCACCCGACAGGGGGGGACCGGGGAGCTGTTTTTT. Translation: CATRQGGTGELFF.

This chain links TRBV30 with TRBJ2-5; D is undetermined. CDR1 and CDR2 (germline): GTSNPN, SVGIG (reference sequence). The germline V and J ends were trimmed by 3 bases and 5 bases, with 10 bases remaining between them. The CDR3 runs to 12 residues. The CDR3 region is CAWRGASETQYF. The CDR3 nucleotides read TGTGCCTGGAGAGGTGCAAGCGAGACCCAGTACTTC.

J is TRBJ1-6 and V is TRBV7-3; the match to TRBD1 covers 8 bases. Trimming cost V 4 bases and J 9 bases; bases outside gene matches: 5. In germline, CDR1 is SGHTA, CDR2 FQGTGA. The CDR3 sequence is 14 residues long. CDR3 nucleotides: TGTGCCAGCAGCTCGGACAGGGATCGTTCACCCCTCCACTTT. Its protein is CASSSDRDRSPLHF.

The V call is TRBV15, the J call TRBJ1-5, with 7 bases aligning to TRBD1. The CDR3 has 15 residues. V lost 7 bases, J lost 0 bases, and 6 bases stayed unmatched. Per germline, CDR1 LNHNV and CDR2 YYDKDF (reference sequence). DNA of the CDR3: TGTGCCACCAAGCGGGGACAGAATAGCAATCAGCCCCAGCATTTT. Protein product: CATKRGQNSNQPQHF.

This rearrangement joins TRBV29-1 to TRBJ2-1; D is possibly TRBD2 (5 bases). Between the trimmed V and J ends, which lost 2 bases and 10 bases, there was a span of 15 bases. Germline V lookup: CDR1 SQVTM, CDR2 ANQGSEA. CDR3 length: 13 residues. The CDR3 coding sequence is TGCAGCGTTGAACCCCCGGGGATTGGGGAGCAGTTCTTC. This codes for CSVEPPGIGEQFF.

This clonotype was recorded once. This chain uses TRBV30 with TRBJ2-4, with 9 bases that match TRBD2. The CDR3 is 15 residues long. Trimming took 2 bases from V and 6 from J; bases not matched to a gene: 8. Germline CDR1 is GTSNPN and CDR2 is SVGIG (reference sequence). The CDR3 nucleotides read TGTGCCTGGAGTCGAGGAGAGCGGGGGGTAAACATTCAGTACTTC. It encodes CAWSRGERGVNIQYF.

The gene calls are TRBV30 and TRBJ1-5, with a tentative D call TRBD1 (6 bases). This CDR3 contains 15 residues. The germline gives CDR1 GTSNPN, CDR2 SVGIG (reference sequence). Trimming stripped 3 bases from V and 7 bases from J, with 19 bases between. CDR3 sequence (DNA): TGTGCCTGGAGCGATCCACAGGGCGTCGAACAGCCCCAGCATTTT. This sequence encodes CAWSDPQGVEQPQHF.

This clonotype was counted once. The rearrangement uses TRBV15 and TRBJ1-1; maybe TRBD1 (5 bases). The CDR3 contains 12 residues. V was trimmed by 5 bases and J by 8 bases, leaving 12 bases between them. Germline CDR1 LNHNV, CDR2 YYDKDF (reference sequence). The CDR3 region has the DNA TGTGCCACCAGCCAGATCCCAGGGGAAGCTTTCTTT. Protein: CATSQIPGEAFF.

The chain has TRBV5-1 and TRBJ2-5; D is uncertain. V was pared by 0 bases and J by 5 bases, with 5 bases between. This CDR3 has 12 amino acids. CDR1 SGHRS and CDR2 YFSETQ come from the germline V gene. This CDR3 is CASSLDAETQYF. In DNA, the CDR3 is TGCGCCAGCAGCTTGGACGCGGAGACCCAGTACTTC.

V usage is TRBV6-1 and J usage is TRBJ2-5; 8 bases agree with TRBD1. There are 14 residues in the CDR3. From germline, CDR1 is MNHNS and CDR2 SASEGT. J gave up 2 bases and V 7 bases, and 6 bases lay outside the gene matches. CDR3 coding DNA: TGTGCCAGCACGCGTGGACAGGGACAAGAGACCCAGTACTTC. Translated, it gives CASTRGQGQETQYF.

The genes are TRBV27 and TRBJ2-3; D gene unclear. CDR1 and CDR2 (germline): MNHEY, SMNVEV (reference sequence). Deletions cut 5 bases from V and 0 bases from J, with 18 bases between. This CDR3 is built from 17 residues. CDR3 coding DNA: TGTGCCAGCAGTCACAGACCGACGTACGCTAGCACAGATACGCAGTATTTT. Protein sequence: CASSHRPTYASTDTQYF.

The chain combines TRBV5-1 with TRBJ2-3, with 9 bases that match TRBD1. In germline, CDR1 is SGHRS, CDR2 YFSETQ. V trimming: 1 base; J trimming: 2 bases; junction bases outside the gene matches: 5. CDR3 length: 16 amino acids. The CDR3 is CASSLSGTGFTDTQYF. CDR3 nucleotide sequence: TGCGCCAGCAGCTTGTCGGGGACAGGGTTCACAGATACGCAGTATTTT.

The V and J genes are TRBV6-5 and TRBJ2-3, with unresolved D. The CDR3 totals 15 residues. Germline values: CDR1 MNHEY, CDR2 SVGAGI. Trimming cost V 4 bases and J 0 bases, with 11 bases left between them. The CDR3 nucleotides read TGTGCCAGCAGTTCCCCGAGTTCTAGCACAGATACGCAGTATTTT. The encoded protein is CASSSPSSSTDTQYF.

V gene TRBV2 combines with J gene TRBJ1-2; D is perhaps TRBD1 (5 bases). The germline V and J ends were trimmed by 4 bases and 8 bases, with 11 bases remaining between them. CDR3 length: 12 residues. Germline V gives CDR1 SNHLY, CDR2 FYNNEI. The CDR3 nucleotides read TGTGCCAGCAGTGGGCAGGGTCAAGGCTACACCTTC. Translating gives CASSGQGQGYTF.

This clonotype was seen a single time. The chain recombines TRBV7-8 with TRBJ2-7; D remains unclear. Germline values: CDR1 SGHVS, CDR2 FQNEAQ. The ends were cut back, 5 bases at V and 0 bases at J, with 17 bases in the middle. The CDR3 has 16 amino acids. CDR3 sequence (DNA): TGTGCCAGCAGCCCAGAGGATTATAGCCACTCCTACGAGCAGTACTTC. Translating it yields CASSPEDYSHSYEQYF.